Listed below are T cell receptor beta chains from one sample, sequenced in a study of T-cell memory formation after mild COVID-19. TCRdb ran MiXCR on the 5' RACE reads and lists one entry per CDR3 protein. Among 550,000 to 650,000 distinct CDR3 sequences listed, 17% were seen once. Sequencing was carried out using PBMCs or a T cell subset sorted from them (not recorded which). All receptors derive from an adult woman who had mild COVID-19 (a few samples of this study predate the infection). Cell type and time point are not known. Both conserved end residues are part of each CDR3. Fields, in order: J gene, V gene, clone size, D gene, CDR3 protein, CDR3 DNA. The D gene is left open where the match is weak. Clone size is shown for a subset of rows, as once, few, many or a class of expanded clone.

J: TRBJ1-5
V: TRBV24-1
size: few
D: NA
CDR3: CATSDTANQPQHF
DNA: TGTGCCACCAGTGATACGGCCAATCAGCCCCAGCATTTT

J: TRBJ1-1
V: TRBV4-1
size: NA
D: NA
CDR3: CASSSDPSSTEAFF
DNA: TGCGCCAGCAGCTCAGACCCTAGTAGCACTGAAGCTTTCTTT

J: TRBJ2-1
V: TRBV24-1
size: few
D: TRBD2
CDR3: CATSLTGGGATYNEQFF
DNA: TGTGCCACCAGCTTAACCGGGGGGGGAGCCACCTACAATGAGCAGTTCTTC

J: TRBJ2-7
V: TRBV29-1
size: NA
D: NA
CDR3: CSVVSGTYEQYF
DNA: TGCAGCGTTGTTTCCGGGACCTACGAGCAGTACTTC

J: TRBJ2-4
V: TRBV5-4
size: many
D: TRBD2
CDR3: CASSFRAGNDIQYF
DNA: TGTGCCAGCAGCTTTAGAGCGGGAAATGACATTCAGTACTTC

J: TRBJ2-5
V: TRBV24-1
size: NA
D: TRBD1
CDR3: CATSDLGTGLGEETQYF
DNA: TGTGCCACCAGTGATTTGGGGACAGGGTTGGGTGAAGAGACCCAGTACTTC

J: TRBJ2-2
V: TRBV6-2/TRBV6-3
size: few
D: TRBD2
CDR3: CASSPTGTRPGELFF
DNA: TGTGCCAGCAGTCCTACGGGGACTAGGCCCGGGGAGCTGTTTTTT

J: TRBJ2-1
V: TRBV29-1
size: NA
D: TRBD2
CDR3: CSVRTSGDNEQFF
DNA: TGCAGCGTCAGGACTAGCGGAGACAATGAGCAGTTCTTC

J: TRBJ2-1
V: TRBV2
size: few
D: NA
CDR3: CASSVDNEQFF
DNA: TGTGCCAGCAGTGTTGACAATGAGCAGTTCTTC

J: TRBJ2-1
V: TRBV12-3/TRBV12-4
size: NA
D: NA
CDR3: CASSLEVDSLGFF
DNA: TGTGCCAGCAGTTTAGAGGTCGACAGTCTTGGGTTCTTC

J: TRBJ2-1
V: TRBV7-6
size: many
D: TRBD2
CDR3: CASSFLPGLAANEQFF
DNA: TGTGCCAGCAGCTTCCTTCCGGGACTAGCGGCTAATGAGCAGTTCTTC

J: TRBJ1-5
V: TRBV6-1
size: few
D: NA
CDR3: CASSPSSLQPQHF
DNA: TGTGCCAGCTCACCAAGCAGCCTTCAGCCCCAGCATTTT

J: TRBJ1-2
V: TRBV10-3
size: NA
D: TRBD1
CDR3: CAISESGQGSNGYTF
DNA: TGTGCCATCAGTGAGTCCGGACAGGGGAGCAATGGCTACACCTTC

J: TRBJ2-5
V: TRBV20-1
size: NA
D: TRBD2
CDR3: CSARASGRAVETQYF
DNA: TGCAGTGCTAGAGCTAGCGGGAGGGCAGTGGAGACCCAGTACTTC

J: TRBJ1-1
V: TRBV6-2/TRBV6-3
size: few
D: NA
CDR3: CASSYPDRLNTEAFF
DNA: TGTGCCAGCAGTTACCCCGACAGGTTGAACACTGAAGCTTTCTTT

J: TRBJ2-5
V: TRBV24-1
size: NA
D: TRBD2
CDR3: CATSESGTGETQYF
DNA: TGTGCCACCAGTGAAAGCGGGACGGGGGAGACCCAGTACTTC

J: TRBJ2-7
V: TRBV9
size: NA
D: NA
CDR3: CASSVGGFSYEQYF
DNA: TGTGCCAGCAGCGTAGGGGGGTTTTCCTACGAGCAGTACTTC

J: TRBJ2-1
V: TRBV7-9
size: NA
D: NA
CDR3: CATNAGLQFF
DNA: TGTGCCACCAACGCTGGGTTGCAGTTCTTC

J: TRBJ1-1
V: TRBV6-5
size: NA
D: NA
CDR3: CASSYVRGGEAFF
DNA: TGTGCCAGCAGTTACGTCAGGGGCGGGGAAGCTTTCTTT

J: TRBJ2-7
V: TRBV11-2
size: few
D: TRBD1
CDR3: CASSISRGQFYEQYF
DNA: TGTGCCAGCAGCATCTCCCGGGGACAGTTCTACGAGCAGTACTTC

J: TRBJ2-7
V: TRBV6-6
size: few
D: NA
CDR3: CASSSSDATMPGLTFRAEQYF
DNA: TGTGCCAGCAGTTCCTCTGATGCAACGATGCCGGGACTGACGTTCCGGGCCGAGCAGTACTTC

J: TRBJ2-1
V: TRBV24-1
size: few
D: NA
CDR3: CATSDLRPGSYNEQFF
DNA: TGTGCCACCAGTGATTTGCGGCCCGGCTCCTACAATGAGCAGTTCTTC

J: TRBJ2-1
V: TRBV6-2/TRBV6-3
size: many
D: NA
CDR3: CASSYSRLHYNEQFF
DNA: TGTGCCAGCAGTTACTCCAGACTCCACTACAATGAGCAGTTCTTC

J: TRBJ1-5
V: TRBV12-3/TRBV12-4
size: NA
D: TRBD1
CDR3: CASSLGQGARGNQPQHF
DNA: TGTGCCAGCAGTTTGGGACAGGGGGCGCGGGGCAATCAGCCCCAGCATTTT

J: TRBJ2-1
V: TRBV7-3
size: NA
D: TRBD1
CDR3: CASSIGTGGYNEQFF
DNA: TGTGCCAGCAGCATCGGGACAGGGGGCTACAATGAGCAGTTCTTC

J: TRBJ2-1
V: TRBV7-9
size: NA
D: TRBD2
CDR3: CASSDQGLAGGQFF
DNA: TGTGCCAGCAGCGACCAAGGACTAGCGGGAGGGCAGTTCTTC

J: TRBJ2-2
V: TRBV9
size: few
D: NA
CDR3: CASSPVGQATGELFF
DNA: TGTGCCAGCAGCCCAGTGGGTCAGGCCACCGGGGAGCTGTTTTTT

J: TRBJ2-1
V: TRBV7-6
size: few
D: TRBD1
CDR3: CASSLGTGGINEQFF
DNA: TGTGCCAGCAGCTTAGGGACAGGGGGCATCAATGAGCAGTTCTTC

J: TRBJ2-3
V: TRBV30
size: NA
D: NA
CDR3: CAWSVALTQYF
DNA: TGTGCCTGGAGTGTCGCCCTCACGCAGTATTTT

J: TRBJ1-2
V: TRBV12-3/TRBV12-4
size: NA
D: NA
CDR3: CASTRRQIGYTF
DNA: TGTGCCAGCACCCGAAGGCAAATTGGCTACACCTTC

J: TRBJ2-1
V: TRBV29-1
size: NA
D: NA
CDR3: CSVEGWVRSSSYNEQFF
DNA: TGCAGCGTTGAGGGATGGGTGCGCTCGAGCTCCTACAATGAGCAGTTCTTC

J: TRBJ1-2
V: TRBV29-1
size: NA
D: NA
CDR3: CSVRIQTNYGYTF
DNA: TGCAGCGTTCGGATCCAGACTAACTATGGCTACACCTTC

J: TRBJ2-3
V: TRBV5-1
size: few
D: TRBD2
CDR3: CASSMGLAADTQYF
DNA: TGCGCCAGCAGCATGGGACTAGCTGCAGATACGCAGTATTTT

J: TRBJ1-2
V: TRBV12-3/TRBV12-4
size: NA
D: TRBD1
CDR3: CASSSATGVTERVYGYTF
DNA: TGTGCCAGCAGTTCGGCAACAGGGGTTACTGAGAGGGTCTATGGCTACACCTTC

J: TRBJ2-2
V: TRBV5-1
size: NA
D: NA
CDR3: CASSLKTANTGELFF
DNA: TGCGCCAGCAGCTTGAAAACCGCGAACACCGGGGAGCTGTTTTTT

J: TRBJ2-2
V: TRBV19
size: NA
D: TRBD2
CDR3: CASSIGLAGGPTAGELFF
DNA: TGTGCCAGTAGTATAGGTCTAGCGGGAGGTCCCACGGCCGGGGAGCTGTTTTTT

J: TRBJ2-3
V: TRBV29-1
size: NA
D: NA
CDR3: CSVPQTTDTQYF
DNA: TGCAGCGTGCCTCAGACTACAGATACGCAGTATTTT

J: TRBJ1-2
V: TRBV5-1
size: few
D: NA
CDR3: CASSLGTDYGYTF
DNA: TGCGCCAGCAGCTTGGGAACAGACTATGGCTACACCTTC

J: TRBJ2-1
V: TRBV15
size: NA
D: TRBD2
CDR3: CATSRDRAGGRNEQFF
DNA: TGTGCCACCAGCAGAGATCGGGCGGGAGGGAGAAATGAGCAGTTCTTC

J: TRBJ2-7
V: TRBV12-3/TRBV12-4
size: NA
D: TRBD2
CDR3: CASSIPGTRVWEQYF
DNA: TGTGCCAGCAGTATACCCGGGACTAGAGTATGGGAGCAGTACTTC

J: TRBJ2-5
V: TRBV21-1
size: NA
D: NA
CDR3: CASSPRPLGRKQETQYF
DNA: TGTGCCAGCAGCCCCCGCCCCCTCGGCAGAAAACAAGAGACCCAGTACTTC

J: TRBJ1-1
V: TRBV3-1
size: few
D: NA
CDR3: CASSQVHAGNTEAFF
DNA: TGTGCCAGCAGCCAAGTTCATGCCGGGAACACTGAAGCTTTCTTT

J: TRBJ2-1
V: TRBV6-1
size: few
D: TRBD2
CDR3: CASSEGLAGSNEQFF
DNA: TGTGCCAGCAGTGAGGGACTAGCGGGAAGTAATGAGCAGTTCTTC

J: TRBJ2-5
V: TRBV18
size: NA
D: TRBD2
CDR3: CASSPLAGLAGEETQYF
DNA: TGTGCCAGCTCACCCCTGGCCGGACTAGCGGGAGAGGAGACCCAGTACTTC

J: TRBJ2-2
V: TRBV15
size: NA
D: NA
CDR3: CATGRGGASTGELFF
DNA: TGTGCCACCGGTAGGGGGGGGGCGAGCACCGGGGAGCTGTTTTTT

J: TRBJ2-5
V: TRBV5-1
size: many
D: NA
CDR3: CASSLVQGQETQYF
DNA: TGCGCCAGCAGCTTGGTACAGGGTCAAGAGACCCAGTACTTC

J: TRBJ2-5
V: TRBV2
size: few
D: NA
CDR3: CASSEWPVHHF
DNA: TGTGCCAGCAGTGAATGGCCCGTACACCACTTC

J: TRBJ2-7
V: TRBV6-5
size: NA
D: TRBD1
CDR3: CASSYDRVREQYF
DNA: TGTGCCAGCAGTTACGACAGGGTGCGTGAGCAGTACTTC